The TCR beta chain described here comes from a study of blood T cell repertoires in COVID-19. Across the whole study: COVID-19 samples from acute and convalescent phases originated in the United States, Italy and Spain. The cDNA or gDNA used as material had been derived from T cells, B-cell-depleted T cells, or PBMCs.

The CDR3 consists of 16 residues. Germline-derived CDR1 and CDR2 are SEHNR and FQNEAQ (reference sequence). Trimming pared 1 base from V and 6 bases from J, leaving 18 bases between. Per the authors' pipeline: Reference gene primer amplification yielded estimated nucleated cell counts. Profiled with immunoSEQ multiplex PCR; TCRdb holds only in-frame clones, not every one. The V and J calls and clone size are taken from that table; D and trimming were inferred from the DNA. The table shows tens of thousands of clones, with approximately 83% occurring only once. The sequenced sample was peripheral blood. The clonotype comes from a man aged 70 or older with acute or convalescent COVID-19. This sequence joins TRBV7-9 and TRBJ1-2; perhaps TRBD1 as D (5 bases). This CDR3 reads CASSLGDRTITHGYTF. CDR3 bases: TGTGCCAGCAGCTTAGGAGACAGAACGATAACCCATGGCTACACCTTC.